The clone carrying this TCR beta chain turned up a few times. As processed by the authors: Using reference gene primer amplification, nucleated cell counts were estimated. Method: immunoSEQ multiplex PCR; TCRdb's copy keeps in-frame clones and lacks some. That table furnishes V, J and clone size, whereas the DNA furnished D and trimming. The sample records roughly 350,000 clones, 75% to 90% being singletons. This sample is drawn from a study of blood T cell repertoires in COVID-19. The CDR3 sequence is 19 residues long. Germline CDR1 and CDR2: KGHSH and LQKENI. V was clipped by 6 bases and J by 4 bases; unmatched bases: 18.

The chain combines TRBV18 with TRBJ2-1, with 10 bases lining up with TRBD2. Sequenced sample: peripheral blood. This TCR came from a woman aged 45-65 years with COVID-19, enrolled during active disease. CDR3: CASSTRTSGGPRGYNEQFF. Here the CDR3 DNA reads TGTGCCAGCTCCACCCGGACTAGCGGAGGCCCCCGGGGTTACAATGAGCAGTTCTTC. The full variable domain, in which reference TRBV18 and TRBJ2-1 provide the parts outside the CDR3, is NAGVMQNPRHLVRRRGQEARLRCSPMKGHSHVYWYRQLPEEGLKFMVYLQKENIIDESGMPKERFSAEFPKEGPSILRIQQVVRGDSAAYFCASSTRTSGGPRGYNEQFFGPGTRLTVL.